This TCR beta chain was observed in a study of blood T cells in healthy people across ages. This clonotype was seen a handful of times. Through a sample-barcoded 5' primer and a J-beta primer mix, a second PCR was run for roughly 6 to 12 cycles. Paired-end reads containing CDR3 totaled no fewer than 3 million for each sample. TCRdb independently ran MiXCR on the 5' RACE reads; one entry per CDR3 protein. Among about 640,000 distinct CDR3 sequences listed, 58% were seen once. The study recruited healthy Caucasian donors from Russia who were aged about 6 to 95. The CDR3 totals 15 residues. Germline V gene lookup returns CDR1 ENHRY and CDR2 SYGVKD. V lost 6 bases, J lost 8 bases, and 10 bases stayed unmatched.

Sequenced sample: blood. The chain uses TRBV10-3 and TRBJ2-1, with 10 bases that match TRBD2. The TCR originated in a man in his 60s in good health. The CDR3 coding sequence is TGTGCCATCAGGGCCGGGACTAGCGACCGTTATGAGCAGTTCTTC. Translated: CAIRAGTSDRYEQFF.